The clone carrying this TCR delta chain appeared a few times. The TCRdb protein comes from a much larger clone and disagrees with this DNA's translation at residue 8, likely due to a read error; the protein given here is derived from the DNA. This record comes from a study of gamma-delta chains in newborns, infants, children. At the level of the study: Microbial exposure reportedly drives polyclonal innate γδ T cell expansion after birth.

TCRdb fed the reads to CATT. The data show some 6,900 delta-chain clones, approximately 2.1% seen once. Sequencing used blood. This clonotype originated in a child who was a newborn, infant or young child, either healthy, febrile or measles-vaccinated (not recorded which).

CDR3 protein: CALGELLVGRYTDKLIF. The CDR3 region has the DNA TGTGCTCTTGGGGAACTCTTAGTCGGACGGTACACCGATAAACTCATCTTT. The chain couples TRDV1 to TRDJ1; D unresolved. CDR1 is TSWWSYY and CDR2 is QGS in the germline V gene. V lost 0 bases to trimming and J lost 0 bases, with 14 bases between them. The length of the CDR3 is 17 residues.